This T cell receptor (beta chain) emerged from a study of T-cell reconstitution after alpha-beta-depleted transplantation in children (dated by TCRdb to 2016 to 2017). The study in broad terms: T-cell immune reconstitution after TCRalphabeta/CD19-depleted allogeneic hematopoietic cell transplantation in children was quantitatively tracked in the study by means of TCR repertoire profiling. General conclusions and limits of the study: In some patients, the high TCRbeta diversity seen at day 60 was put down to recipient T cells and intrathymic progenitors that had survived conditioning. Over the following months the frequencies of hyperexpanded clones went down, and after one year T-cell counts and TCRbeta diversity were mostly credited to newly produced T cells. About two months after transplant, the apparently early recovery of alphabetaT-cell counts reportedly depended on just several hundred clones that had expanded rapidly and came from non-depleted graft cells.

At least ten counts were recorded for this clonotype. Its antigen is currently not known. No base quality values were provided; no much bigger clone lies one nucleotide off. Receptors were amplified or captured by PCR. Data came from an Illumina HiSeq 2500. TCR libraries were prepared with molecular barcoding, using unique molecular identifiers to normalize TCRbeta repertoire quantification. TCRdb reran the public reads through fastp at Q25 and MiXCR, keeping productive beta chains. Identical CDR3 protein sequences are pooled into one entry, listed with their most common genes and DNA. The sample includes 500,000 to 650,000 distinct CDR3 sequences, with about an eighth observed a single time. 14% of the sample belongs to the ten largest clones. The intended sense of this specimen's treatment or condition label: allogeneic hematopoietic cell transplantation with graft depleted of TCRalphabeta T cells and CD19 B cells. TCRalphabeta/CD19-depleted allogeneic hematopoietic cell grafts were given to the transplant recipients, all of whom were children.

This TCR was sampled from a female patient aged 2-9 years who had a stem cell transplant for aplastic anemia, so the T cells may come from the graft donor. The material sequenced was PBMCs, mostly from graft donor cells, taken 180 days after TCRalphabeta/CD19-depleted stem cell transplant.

The nucleotide sequence is given as TGCGCCAGCAGCCAAGAACCGCGGCAGGGGAACACTGAAGCTTTCTTT. Its protein is CASSQEPRQGNTEAFF. The chain couples TRBV4-1 to TRBJ1-1, and TRBD1 may be the D gene, going by 5 matching bases. The CDR3 contains 16 residues, cysteine and phenylalanine counted. Only the CDR3 part of the read is kept: 48 bases, read in frame from the first base. As encoded in the germline V gene, CDR1 is MGHRA while CDR2 is YSYEKL. V is pared back by 0 bases and J by 1 base, with 12 bases lying between the germline termini.